This TCR beta chain was found in a study of blood T cell repertoires in COVID-19. As for the study in general: Some COVID-19 samples were acute and others convalescent; all came from the United States, Italy and Spain.

Authors' processing steps: Amplification with reference gene primers provided the estimates of nucleated cell counts. The protocol was immunoSEQ multiplex PCR, while the TCRdb copy is restricted to in-frame clones and leaves out a portion. V and J calls and clone size are copied from that table; D and trimming were computed from the DNA. The sample carries tens of thousands of clones, more than 80% recorded once. Sequences were obtained from peripheral blood. This TCR derives from a woman of 80 years or more with acute or convalescent COVID-19.

The CDR3 region is CASSQSAGGPSEQFF. The CDR3 DNA is TGTGCCAGCAGCCAATCAGCGGGAGGGCCCTCTGAGCAGTTCTTC. V gene TRBV3-1 (or the pseudogene TRBV3-2) combines with J gene TRBJ2-1, with 10 positions matching TRBD2. The junction had 7 bases not matched to a gene; V was cut back by 2 bases and J by 9 bases. Looked up from germline, CDR1 is LGHDT and CDR2 is YNNKEL (reference sequence). The CDR3 is made up of 15 amino acids.